This TCR beta chain was sequenced for a study of identical twins. This clonotype was seen more than once but under ten times. What it recognizes is unknown. A universal primer binding site was introduced by template switching. The final cDNA contained unique molecular identifiers. TCRdb analysed the 5' RACE reads with MiXCR anew, one entry per CDR3 protein. The table records around 1.7 million distinct CDR3 sequences, about 32% of them present only once. Study-level points and caveats: Insertions were reduced in abundant cord blood beta clonotypes but not in memory repertoires. Out-of-frame sharing of TCR alpha in monozygotic twins was underestimated by models. Excess low generation probability was seen in twin-shared out-of-frame alpha sequences.

Trimming stripped 1 base from V and 5 bases from J, with 14 bases between. The CDR3 runs 15 residues. CDR1 and CDR2 (germline): SNHLY, FYNNEI. The rearrangement links TRBV2 to TRBJ1-2; no clear D. This clonotype was sampled from a newborn girl in good health. The source material was cord blood. CDR3 protein: CASSEVEWVGYGYTF. The CDR3 DNA reads as TGTGCCAGCAGTGAAGTCGAGTGGGTGGGTTATGGCTACACCTTC.